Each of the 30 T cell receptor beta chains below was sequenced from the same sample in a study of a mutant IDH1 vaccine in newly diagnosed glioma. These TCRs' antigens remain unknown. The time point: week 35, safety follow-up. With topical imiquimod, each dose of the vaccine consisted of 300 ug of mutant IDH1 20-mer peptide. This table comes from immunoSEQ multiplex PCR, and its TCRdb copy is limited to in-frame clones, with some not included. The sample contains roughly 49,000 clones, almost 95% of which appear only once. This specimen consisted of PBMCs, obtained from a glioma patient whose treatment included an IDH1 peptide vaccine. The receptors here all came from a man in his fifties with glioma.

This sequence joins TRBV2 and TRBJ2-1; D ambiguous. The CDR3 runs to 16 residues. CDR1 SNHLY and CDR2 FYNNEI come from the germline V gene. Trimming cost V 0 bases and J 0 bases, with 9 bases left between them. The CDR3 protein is CASSEAGRSSYNEQFF. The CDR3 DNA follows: TGTGCCAGCAGTGAAGCCGGACGGAGCTCCTACAATGAGCAGTTCTTC.

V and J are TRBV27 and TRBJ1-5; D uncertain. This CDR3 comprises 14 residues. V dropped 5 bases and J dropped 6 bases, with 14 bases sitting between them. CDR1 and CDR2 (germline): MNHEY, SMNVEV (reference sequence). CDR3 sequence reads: CASSGKARAQPQHF. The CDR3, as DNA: TGTGCCAGCAGTGGTAAGGCCAGAGCTCAGCCCCAGCATTTT.

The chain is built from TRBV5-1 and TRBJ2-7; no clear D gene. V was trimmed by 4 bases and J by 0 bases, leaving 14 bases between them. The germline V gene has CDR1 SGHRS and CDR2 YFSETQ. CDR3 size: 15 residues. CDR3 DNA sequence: TGCGCCAGCAGCCCGGCAGGTTCAGTCTCCTACGAGCAGTACTTC. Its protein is CASSPAGSVSYEQYF.

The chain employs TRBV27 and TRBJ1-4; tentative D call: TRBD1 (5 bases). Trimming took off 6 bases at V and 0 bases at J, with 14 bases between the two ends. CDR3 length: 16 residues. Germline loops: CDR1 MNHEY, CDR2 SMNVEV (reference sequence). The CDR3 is CASRHRQGATNEKLFF. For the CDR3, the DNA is TGTGCCAGCAGACATCGGCAGGGCGCAACTAATGAAAAACTGTTTTTT.

CDR3 sequence: CASSVGTGAYEQYF. The CDR3 region has the DNA TGTGCCAGCAGCGTTGGGACAGGGGCCTACGAGCAGTACTTC. The chain carries TRBV11-2 and TRBJ2-7; 10 bases map to TRBD1. The ends lost 5 bases at V and 2 bases at J; junction bases unmatched: 3. Germline V gene sequence: CDR1 SGHAT, CDR2 FQNNGV. This CDR3 has 14 residues.

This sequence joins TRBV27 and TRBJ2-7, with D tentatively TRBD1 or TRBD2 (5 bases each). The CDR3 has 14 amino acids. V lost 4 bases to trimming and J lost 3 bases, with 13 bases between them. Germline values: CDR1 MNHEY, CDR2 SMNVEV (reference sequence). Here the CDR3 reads CASSSGRKGYEQYF. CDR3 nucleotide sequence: TGTGCCAGCAGTTCGGGACGAAAAGGCTACGAGCAGTACTTC.

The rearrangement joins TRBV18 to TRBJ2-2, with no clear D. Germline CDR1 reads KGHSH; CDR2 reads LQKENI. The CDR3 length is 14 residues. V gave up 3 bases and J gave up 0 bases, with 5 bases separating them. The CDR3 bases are TGTGCCAGCTCACCGCAGTCGAACACCGGGGAGCTGTTTTTT. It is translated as CASSPQSNTGELFF. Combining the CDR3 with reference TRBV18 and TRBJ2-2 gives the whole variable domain NAGVMQNPRHLVRRRGQEARLRCSPMKGHSHVYWYRQLPEEGLKFMVYLQKENIIDESGMPKERFSAEFPKEGPSILRIQQVVRGDSAAYFCASSPQSNTGELFFGEGSRLTVL.

CDR3 region: CASSFLPGQGAGEQFF. CDR3 DNA: TGTGCCAGCAGCTTCTTGCCGGGCCAGGGGGCGGGTGAGCAGTTCTTC. This rearrangement joins TRBV7-6 to TRBJ2-1; 8 nucleotides match TRBD1. Germline V lookup: CDR1 SGHVS, CDR2 FNYEAQ. The CDR3 has 16 amino acids. Trimming cost V 3 bases and J 9 bases; bases outside gene matches: 13.

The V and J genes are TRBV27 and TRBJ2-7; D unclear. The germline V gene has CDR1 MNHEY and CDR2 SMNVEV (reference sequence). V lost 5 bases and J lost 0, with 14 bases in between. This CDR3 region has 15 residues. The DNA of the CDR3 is TGTGCCAGCAGTGAAGCGCCTGATAGCTCCTACGAGCAGTACTTC. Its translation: CASSEAPDSSYEQYF.

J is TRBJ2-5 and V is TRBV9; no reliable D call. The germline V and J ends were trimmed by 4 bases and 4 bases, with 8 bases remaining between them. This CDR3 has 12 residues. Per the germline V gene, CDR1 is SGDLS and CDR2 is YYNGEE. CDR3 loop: CASSNVGETQYF. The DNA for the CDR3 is TGTGCCAGCAGCAATGTCGGAGAGACCCAGTACTTC.

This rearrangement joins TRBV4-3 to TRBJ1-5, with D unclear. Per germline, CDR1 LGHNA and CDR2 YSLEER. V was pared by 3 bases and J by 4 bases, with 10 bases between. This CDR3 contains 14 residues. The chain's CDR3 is CASSQGNTNQPQHF. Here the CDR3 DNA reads TGCGCCAGCAGCCAGGGGAACACAAATCAGCCCCAGCATTTT.

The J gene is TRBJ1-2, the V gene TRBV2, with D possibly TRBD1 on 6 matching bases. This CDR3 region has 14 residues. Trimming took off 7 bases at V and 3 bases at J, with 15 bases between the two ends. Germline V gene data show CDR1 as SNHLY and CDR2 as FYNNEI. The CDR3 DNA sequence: TGTGCCAGCAACCCGCAGGGGCTCTACTATGGCTACACCTTC. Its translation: CASNPQGLYYGYTF.

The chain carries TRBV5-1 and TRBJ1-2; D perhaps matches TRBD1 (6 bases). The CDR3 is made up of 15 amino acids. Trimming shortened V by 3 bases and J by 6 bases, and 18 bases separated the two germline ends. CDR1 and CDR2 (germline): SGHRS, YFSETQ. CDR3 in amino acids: CASSSLPTGTDGYTF. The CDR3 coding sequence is TGCGCCAGCAGCTCCTTACCTACAGGGACGGATGGCTACACCTTC.

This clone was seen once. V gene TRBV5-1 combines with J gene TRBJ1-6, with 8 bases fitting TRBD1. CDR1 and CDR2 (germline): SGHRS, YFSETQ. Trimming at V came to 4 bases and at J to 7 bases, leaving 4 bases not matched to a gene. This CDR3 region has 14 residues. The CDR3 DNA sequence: TGCGCCAGCAGCCCGGGACAGGTCAATTCACCCCTCCACTTT. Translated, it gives CASSPGQVNSPLHF. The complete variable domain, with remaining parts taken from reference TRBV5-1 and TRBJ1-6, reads KAGVTQTPRYLIKTRGQQVTLSCSPISGHRSVSWYQQTPGQGLQFLFEYFSETQRNKGNFPGRFSGRQFSNSRSEMNVSTLELGDSALYLCASSPGQVNSPLHFGNGTRLTVT.

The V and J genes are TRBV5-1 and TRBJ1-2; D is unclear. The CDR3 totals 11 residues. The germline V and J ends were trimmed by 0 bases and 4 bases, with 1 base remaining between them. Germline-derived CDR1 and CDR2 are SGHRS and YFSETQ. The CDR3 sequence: CASSLGYGYTF. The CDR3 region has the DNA TGCGCCAGCAGCTTGGGCTATGGCTACACCTTC.

The CDR3, as DNA: TGTGCCAGCGGGGGGGGGACTGAAGCTTTCTTT. The encoded protein is CASGGGTEAFF. The chain joins TRBV10-3 to TRBJ1-1; the D gene is possibly TRBD1 (5 bases). Between the trimmed V and J ends, which lost 10 bases and 5 bases, there was a span of 11 bases. Looked up from germline, CDR1 is ENHRY and CDR2 is SYGVKD. The CDR3 is made up of 11 amino acids.

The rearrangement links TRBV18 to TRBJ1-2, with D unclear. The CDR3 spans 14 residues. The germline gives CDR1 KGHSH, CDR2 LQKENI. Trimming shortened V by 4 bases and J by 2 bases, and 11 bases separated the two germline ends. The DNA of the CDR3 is TGTGCCAGCTCACGTGCGACAAGAAACTATGGCTACACCTTC. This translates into CASSRATRNYGYTF.

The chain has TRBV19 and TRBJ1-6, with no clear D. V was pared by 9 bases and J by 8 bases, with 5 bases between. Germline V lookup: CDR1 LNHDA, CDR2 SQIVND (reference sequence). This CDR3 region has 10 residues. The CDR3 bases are TGTGCCAGCAGAGATTCACCCCTCCACTTT. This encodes CASRDSPLHF.

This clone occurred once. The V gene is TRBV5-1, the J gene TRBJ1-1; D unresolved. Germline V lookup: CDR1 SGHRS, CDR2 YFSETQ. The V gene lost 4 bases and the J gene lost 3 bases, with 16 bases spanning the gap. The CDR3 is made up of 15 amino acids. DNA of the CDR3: TGCGCCAGCAGCCTTTCTCCGGCTACGGACACTGAAGCTTTCTTT. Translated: CASSLSPATDTEAFF.

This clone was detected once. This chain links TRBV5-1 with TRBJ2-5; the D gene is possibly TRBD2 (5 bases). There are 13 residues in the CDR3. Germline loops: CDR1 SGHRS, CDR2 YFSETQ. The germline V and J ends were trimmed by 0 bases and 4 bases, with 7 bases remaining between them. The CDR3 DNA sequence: TGCGCCAGCAGCTTGGCCGGGGTAGAGACCCAGTACTTC. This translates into CASSLAGVETQYF.

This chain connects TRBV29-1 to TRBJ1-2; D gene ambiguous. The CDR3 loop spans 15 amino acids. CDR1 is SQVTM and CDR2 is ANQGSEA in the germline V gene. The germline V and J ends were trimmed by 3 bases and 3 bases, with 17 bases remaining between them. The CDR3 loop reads CSVDAEPRPYYGYTF. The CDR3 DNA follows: TGCAGCGTTGACGCTGAACCGAGACCCTACTATGGCTACACCTTC.

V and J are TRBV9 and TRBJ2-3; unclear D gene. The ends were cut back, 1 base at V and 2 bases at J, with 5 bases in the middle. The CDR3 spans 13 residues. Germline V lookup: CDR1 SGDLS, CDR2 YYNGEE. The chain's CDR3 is CASSVLNTDTQYF. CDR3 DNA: TGTGCCAGCAGCGTACTGAACACAGATACGCAGTATTTT. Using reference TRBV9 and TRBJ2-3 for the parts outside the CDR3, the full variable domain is DSGVTQTPKHLITATGQRVTLRCSPRSGDLSVYWYQQSLDQGLQFLIQYYNGEERAKGNILERFSAQQFPDLHSELNLSSLELGDSALYFCASSVLNTDTQYFGPGTRLTVL.

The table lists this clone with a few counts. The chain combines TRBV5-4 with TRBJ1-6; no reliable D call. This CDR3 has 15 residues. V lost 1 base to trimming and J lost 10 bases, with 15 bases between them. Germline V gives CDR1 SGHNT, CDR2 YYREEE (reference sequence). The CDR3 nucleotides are TGTGCCAGCAGCTTGCAATCTGGATTCGGATCACCCCTCCACTTT. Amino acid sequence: CASSLQSGFGSPLHF.

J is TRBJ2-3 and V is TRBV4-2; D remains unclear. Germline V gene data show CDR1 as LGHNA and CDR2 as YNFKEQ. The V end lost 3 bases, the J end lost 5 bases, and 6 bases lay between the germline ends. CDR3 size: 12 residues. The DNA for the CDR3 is TGTGCCAGCAGCCAGTTGGGAGATACGCAGTATTTT. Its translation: CASSQLGDTQYF.

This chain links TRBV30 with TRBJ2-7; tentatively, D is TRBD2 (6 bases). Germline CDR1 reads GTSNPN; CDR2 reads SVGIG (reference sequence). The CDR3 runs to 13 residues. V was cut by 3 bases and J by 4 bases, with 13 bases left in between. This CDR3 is CAWRVAGRYEQYF. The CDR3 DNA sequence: TGTGCCTGGAGAGTGGCGGGACGATACGAGCAGTACTTC. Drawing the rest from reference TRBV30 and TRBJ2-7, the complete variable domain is SQTIHQWPATLVQPVGSPLSLECTVEGTSNPNLYWYRQAAGRGLQLLFYSVGIGQISSEVPQNLSASRPQDRQFILSSKKLLLSDSGFYLCAWRVAGRYEQYFGPGTRLTVT.

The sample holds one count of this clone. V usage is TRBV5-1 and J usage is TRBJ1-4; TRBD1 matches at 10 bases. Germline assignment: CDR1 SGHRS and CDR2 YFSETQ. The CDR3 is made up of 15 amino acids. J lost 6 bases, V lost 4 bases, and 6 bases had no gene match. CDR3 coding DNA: TGCGCCAGCAGCCGTGGAGGGACAGGGGATGAAAAACTGTTTTTT. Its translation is CASSRGGTGDEKLFF.

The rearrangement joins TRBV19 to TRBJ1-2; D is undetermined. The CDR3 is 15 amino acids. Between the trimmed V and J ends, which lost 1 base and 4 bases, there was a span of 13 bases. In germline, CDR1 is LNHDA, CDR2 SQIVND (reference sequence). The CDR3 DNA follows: TGTGCCAGTAGTATAGTTCCGACTATCGCCTATGGCTACACCTTC. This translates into CASSIVPTIAYGYTF.

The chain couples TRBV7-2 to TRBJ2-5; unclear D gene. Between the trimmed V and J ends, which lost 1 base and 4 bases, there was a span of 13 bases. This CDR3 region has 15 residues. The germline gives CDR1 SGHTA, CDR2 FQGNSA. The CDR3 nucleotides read TGTGCCAGCAGCTTAGTTTACAGAGAAGGAGAGACCCAGTACTTC. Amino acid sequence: CASSLVYREGETQYF.

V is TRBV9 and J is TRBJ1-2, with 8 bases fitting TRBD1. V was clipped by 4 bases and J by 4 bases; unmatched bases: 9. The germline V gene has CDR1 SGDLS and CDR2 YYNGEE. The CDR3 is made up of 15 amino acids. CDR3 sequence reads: CASSSSPGQGYGYTF. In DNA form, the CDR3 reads TGTGCCAGCAGCAGCAGCCCAGGACAGGGCTATGGCTACACCTTC.

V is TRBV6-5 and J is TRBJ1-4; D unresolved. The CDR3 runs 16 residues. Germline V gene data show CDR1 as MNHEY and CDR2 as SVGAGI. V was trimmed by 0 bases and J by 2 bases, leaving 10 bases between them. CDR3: CASSYSTSYTNEKLFF. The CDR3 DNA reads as TGTGCCAGCAGTTACTCGACCAGTTATACTAATGAAAAACTGTTTTTT.